This is a list of T cell receptor beta chains from one sample in a study of early T cells in non-severe SARS-CoV-2 infection. MiXCR, applied by TCRdb to the 5' RACE reads, yields one record per CDR3 protein. The sample lists about 80,000 distinct CDR3 sequences; about 5% were seen once. Sequenced material: whole blood, taken at baseline. The receptors shown here come from an adult who was a healthcare worker with PCR-confirmed SARS-CoV-2 infection or an uninfected control (not recorded which). Each CDR3 is given with its conserved first and last residue. Each record gives: J gene, V gene, clone size, D gene, CDR3 protein, CDR3 DNA. The D gene is left open where the match is weak. The size field is filled for only some rows; it gives once, few, many or a size class.

J gene: TRBJ1-5; V gene: TRBV18; clone size: many; D gene: .; CDR3 protein: CASSPETDRSNQPQHF; CDR3 DNA: TGTGCCAGCTCACCGGAGACGGACCGTAGCAATCAGCCCCAGCATTTT
J gene: TRBJ2-1; V gene: TRBV4-1; clone size: many; D gene: TRBD2; CDR3 protein: CASGTSGRNEQFF; CDR3 DNA: TGCGCCAGCGGGACTAGCGGGAGGAATGAGCAGTTCTTC
J gene: TRBJ2-3; V gene: TRBV7-8; clone size: once; D gene: .; CDR3 protein: CASSPQYLITDTQYF; CDR3 DNA: TGTGCCAGCAGCCCCCAGTACCTAATCACAGATACGCAGTATTTT
J gene: TRBJ2-1; V gene: TRBV27; clone size: many; D gene: TRBD2; CDR3 protein: CASSLGVEAGPYRGEQFF; CDR3 DNA: TGTGCCAGCAGTTTAGGGGTGGAAGCGGGACCGTATAGGGGTGAGCAGTTCTTC
J gene: TRBJ2-1; V gene: TRBV7-2; clone size: many; D gene: .; CDR3 protein: CASSLALLYNEQFF; CDR3 DNA: TGTGCCAGCAGCTTAGCACTACTCTACAATGAGCAGTTCTTC
J gene: TRBJ1-5; V gene: TRBV29-1; clone size: .; D gene: .; CDR3 protein: CSALLGGRGQPQHF; CDR3 DNA: TGCAGCGCTCTTTTGGGGGGGCGAGGGCAGCCCCAGCATTTT
J gene: TRBJ1-5; V gene: TRBV2; clone size: .; D gene: TRBD1; CDR3 protein: CASSEAAGGQPQHF; CDR3 DNA: TGTGCCAGCAGTGAGGCGGCAGGGGGTCAGCCCCAGCATTTT
J gene: TRBJ2-3; V gene: TRBV18; clone size: many; D gene: .; CDR3 protein: CASSPGLATDTQYF; CDR3 DNA: TGTGCCAGCTCCCCGGGACTTGCCACAGATACGCAGTATTTT
J gene: TRBJ2-1; V gene: TRBV6-5; clone size: many; D gene: .; CDR3 protein: CASSFGGPYNEQFF; CDR3 DNA: TGTGCCAGCAGCTTCGGGGGACCCTACAATGAGCAGTTCTTC
J gene: TRBJ2-1; V gene: TRBV29-1; clone size: many; D gene: TRBD1; CDR3 protein: CSVVKGTGSRNEQFF; CDR3 DNA: TGCAGCGTTGTAAAGGGGACAGGGAGTCGCAATGAGCAGTTCTTC
J gene: TRBJ1-5; V gene: TRBV18; clone size: .; D gene: TRBD1; CDR3 protein: CASSPTGVNGNQPQHF; CDR3 DNA: TGTGCCAGCTCACCAACAGGGGTTAATGGCAATCAGCCCCAGCATTTT
J gene: TRBJ2-2; V gene: TRBV7-7; clone size: many; D gene: TRBD1; CDR3 protein: CASSFETGSTGELFF; CDR3 DNA: TGTGCCAGCAGCTTCGAGACAGGGAGCACCGGGGAGCTGTTTTTT
J gene: TRBJ2-1; V gene: TRBV7-9; clone size: many; D gene: .; CDR3 protein: CASSPDVADEQFF; CDR3 DNA: TGTGCCAGCAGCCCCGATGTGGCCGATGAGCAGTTCTTC
J gene: TRBJ1-3; V gene: TRBV14; clone size: .; D gene: .; CDR3 protein: CASSQGNTIYF; CDR3 DNA: TGTGCCAGCAGCCAAGGAAACACCATATATTTT
J gene: TRBJ2-1; V gene: TRBV12-3/TRBV12-4; clone size: few; D gene: TRBD2; CDR3 protein: CASCVAGVNEQFF; CDR3 DNA: TGTGCCAGCTGTGTAGCGGGAGTCAATGAGCAGTTCTTC
J gene: TRBJ2-1; V gene: TRBV9; clone size: many; D gene: .; CDR3 protein: CASSIYNEQFF; CDR3 DNA: TGTGCCAGCAGCATTTACAATGAGCAGTTCTTC
J gene: TRBJ2-1; V gene: TRBV5-4; clone size: many; D gene: TRBD1; CDR3 protein: CASSLGQGAPDEQFF; CDR3 DNA: TGTGCCAGCAGCTTGGGACAGGGGGCGCCCGATGAGCAGTTCTTC
J gene: TRBJ1-5; V gene: TRBV12-3/TRBV12-4; clone size: many; D gene: .; CDR3 protein: CASSLWDSNQPQHF; CDR3 DNA: TGTGCCAGCAGTTTATGGGATAGCAATCAGCCCCAGCATTTT
J gene: TRBJ1-1; V gene: TRBV7-9; clone size: many; D gene: .; CDR3 protein: CASSSNTEAFF; CDR3 DNA: TGTGCCAGCAGCTCCAACACTGAAGCTTTCTTT
J gene: TRBJ2-1; V gene: TRBV9; clone size: many; D gene: .; CDR3 protein: CASSATARDEQFF; CDR3 DNA: TGTGCCAGCAGCGCCACAGCGAGAGATGAGCAGTTCTTC
J gene: TRBJ2-5; V gene: TRBV18; clone size: many; D gene: TRBD1; CDR3 protein: CASSPTRDRGFETQYF; CDR3 DNA: TGTGCCAGCTCACCAACGAGGGACAGGGGGTTTGAGACCCAGTACTTC
J gene: TRBJ1-6; V gene: TRBV2; clone size: many; D gene: TRBD1; CDR3 protein: CASRAQGVDSPLHF; CDR3 DNA: TGTGCCAGCAGAGCGCAGGGGGTTGATTCACCCCTCCACTTT
J gene: TRBJ2-7; V gene: TRBV20-1; clone size: .; D gene: TRBD1; CDR3 protein: CSASLSGQGGPYEQYF; CDR3 DNA: TGCAGTGCTTCCCTATCCGGACAGGGGGGGCCCTACGAGCAGTACTTC
J gene: TRBJ2-1; V gene: TRBV6-1; clone size: few; D gene: .; CDR3 protein: CASRYHEQFF; CDR3 DNA: TGTGCCAGCAGATACCATGAGCAGTTCTTC
J gene: TRBJ1-1; V gene: TRBV5-1; clone size: few; D gene: .; CDR3 protein: CASSPRQNLNTEAFF; CDR3 DNA: TGCGCCAGCAGCCCTCGACAGAATTTAAACACTGAAGCTTTCTTT
J gene: TRBJ2-1; V gene: TRBV3-1; clone size: few; D gene: TRBD2; CDR3 protein: CASSLGTSGSGQFF; CDR3 DNA: TGTGCCAGCAGCCTAGGGACTAGCGGGAGCGGGCAGTTCTTC
J gene: TRBJ2-7; V gene: TRBV20-1; clone size: few; D gene: .; CDR3 protein: CSAGDFFDPYEQYF; CDR3 DNA: TGCAGTGCTGGGGACTTCTTCGATCCCTACGAGCAGTACTTC
J gene: TRBJ1-3; V gene: TRBV11-3; clone size: many; D gene: TRBD1; CDR3 protein: CASSMTGSGNTIYF; CDR3 DNA: TGTGCCAGCAGCATGACAGGGTCTGGAAACACCATATATTTT
J gene: TRBJ1-4; V gene: TRBV7-9; clone size: .; D gene: .; CDR3 protein: CASSLTGTKGEKLFF; CDR3 DNA: TGTGCCAGCAGCCTAACCGGGACAAAGGGTGAAAAACTGTTTTTT
J gene: TRBJ1-1; V gene: TRBV7-9; clone size: .; D gene: TRBD1; CDR3 protein: CASSTRTGGEAFF; CDR3 DNA: TGTGCCAGCAGCACACGGACAGGGGGCGAAGCTTTCTTT
J gene: TRBJ2-5; V gene: TRBV5-1; clone size: .; D gene: TRBD2; CDR3 protein: CASSLVLAGGQETQYF; CDR3 DNA: TGCGCCAGCAGCTTGGTGCTAGCGGGAGGACAAGAGACCCAGTACTTC
J gene: TRBJ2-5; V gene: TRBV2; clone size: .; D gene: .; CDR3 protein: CADRKEVGLETQYF; CDR3 DNA: TGTGCCGACCGAAAGGAGGTCGGGCTAGAGACCCAGTACTTC
J gene: TRBJ1-5; V gene: TRBV16; clone size: many; D gene: TRBD1; CDR3 protein: CASSPDRATQPQHF; CDR3 DNA: TGTGCCAGCAGCCCTGACAGGGCCACTCAGCCCCAGCATTTT